The 10 T cell receptor beta chains below were found in one sample sequenced in a study of blood T cell repertoires in COVID-19. Profiling relied on immunoSEQ multiplex PCR, and the TCRdb table lists in-frame clones only, not all of them. The profile shows more than 150,000 clones, more than 75% of them singletons. Sequences were obtained from PBMCs or T cells enriched from blood (not recorded which). These receptors were collected from a man between 60 and 70 years old who had been exposed to COVID-19.

The chain combines TRBV28 with TRBJ1-1; no clear D. The CDR3 totals 15 residues. Trimming took 2 bases from V and 4 from J, leaving 14 bases between them. Germline CDR1 reads MDHEN; CDR2 reads SYDVKM. DNA for the CDR3: TGTGCCAGCAGTTTAGTGCTGCCCCGGGGCACTGAAGCTTTCTTT. Translating it yields CASSLVLPRGTEAFF.

This clone was seen just once. The chain joins TRBV14 to TRBJ2-3; 14 bases fit TRBD2. V was pared by 6 bases and J by 1 base, with 3 bases of the junction left unmatched. The length of the CDR3 is 16 residues. Germline V CDR1 and CDR2: SGHDN, FVKESK. The CDR3 bases are TGTGCCAGCAGGTCGGGACTAGCGGGAGGCACAGATACGCAGTATTTT. Its protein product is CASRSGLAGGTDTQYF.

This clone was detected only once. The chain is built from TRBV5-4 and TRBJ2-7; tentatively, D is TRBD2 (6 bases). This CDR3 is 14 amino acids long. The V gene's germline CDR1 is SGHNT and CDR2 YYREEE (reference sequence). Trimming stripped 0 bases from V and 2 bases from J, with 9 bases between. The CDR3 loop is CASSLDSGPYEQYF. In nucleotides, the CDR3 is TGTGCCAGCAGCTTGGATAGCGGTCCCTACGAGCAGTACTTC.

The chain recombines TRBV29-1 with TRBJ2-3; D gene ambiguous. V dropped 4 bases and J dropped 2 bases, with 10 bases sitting between them. Germline-derived CDR1 and CDR2 are SQVTM and ANQGSEA. The CDR3 is 13 amino acids. CDR3 DNA: TGCAGCGTTGTGCGTCTAGTCACAGATACGCAGTATTTT. It translates to CSVVRLVTDTQYF.

A single count supports this clone. The chain combines TRBV3-1 (or the pseudogene TRBV3-2) with TRBJ2-1; TRBD2 matches at 12 bases. The V gene's germline CDR1 is LGHDT and CDR2 YNNKEL (reference sequence). The trim removed 1 base at V and 10 bases at J, leaving 5 bases unmatched. This CDR3 has 15 amino acids. The CDR3 region has the DNA TGTGCCAGCAGCCAAGGTGTACTAGCGGGAGGCGAGCAGTTCTTC. Translation gives CASSQGVLAGGEQFF.

The rearrangement joins TRBV10-3 to TRBJ2-3; TRBD2 is a possible D gene (5 bases). The V end lost 5 bases, the J end lost 5 bases, and 23 bases lay between the germline ends. The CDR3 is 17 residues long. Germline CDR1 reads ENHRY; CDR2 reads SYGVKD. Here the CDR3 DNA reads TGTGCCATCAGTAGAGAGGTGAGCGGTCGTAATGGAGATACGCAGTATTTT. It is translated as CAISREVSGRNGDTQYF.

The V call is TRBV2, the J call TRBJ1-5, with TRBD1 identical over 7 bases. CDR1 is SNHLY and CDR2 is FYNNEI in the germline V gene. The CDR3 extends over 14 amino acids. The J segment lost 5 bases and the V segment lost 5 bases, leaving 6 bases of the junction unmatched. Here the CDR3 DNA reads TGTGCCAGCAGTCAGGACAGGTCTTATCAGCCCCAGCATTTT. It encodes CASSQDRSYQPQHF.

The chain employs TRBV6-2 or TRBV6-3 and TRBJ2-1; 9 bases match TRBD2. J gave up 2 bases and V 2 bases, and 7 bases lay outside the gene matches. The CDR3 spans 17 residues. Germline V lookup: CDR1 MNHEY, CDR2 SVGEGT. For the CDR3, the DNA is TGTGCCAGCAGTTACCCCCCGGCTAGCGGGGCCTACAATGAGCAGTTCTTC. This translates into CASSYPPASGAYNEQFF.

The chain uses TRBV7-2 and TRBJ1-6, with D possibly being TRBD1 (5 bases). Germline V gene data show CDR1 as SGHTA and CDR2 as FQGNSA. The ends were cut back, 1 base at V and 4 bases at J, with 8 bases in the middle. The CDR3 length is 15 residues. The CDR3: CASSLGGDYNSPLHF. CDR3 coding DNA: TGTGCCAGCAGCTTAGGGGGGGATTATAATTCACCCCTCCACTTT. Based on the CDR3 plus reference TRBV7-2 and TRBJ1-6, the full variable domain is GAGVSQSPSNKVTEKGKDVELRCDPISGHTALYWYRQSLGQGLEFLIYFQGNSAPDKSGLPSDRFSAERTGGSVSTLTIQRTQQEDSAVYLCASSLGGDYNSPLHFGNGTRLTVT.

The chain joins TRBV4-1 to TRBJ1-5; D is unresolved. The CDR3 is 15 amino acids. Germline V gene data show CDR1 as MGHRA and CDR2 as YSYEKL. V was cut by 3 bases and J by 0 bases, with 9 bases left in between. The CDR3 DNA reads TGCGCCAGCAGCCAGGGGAGGAATAGCAATCAGCCCCAGCATTTT. It codes for CASSQGRNSNQPQHF.